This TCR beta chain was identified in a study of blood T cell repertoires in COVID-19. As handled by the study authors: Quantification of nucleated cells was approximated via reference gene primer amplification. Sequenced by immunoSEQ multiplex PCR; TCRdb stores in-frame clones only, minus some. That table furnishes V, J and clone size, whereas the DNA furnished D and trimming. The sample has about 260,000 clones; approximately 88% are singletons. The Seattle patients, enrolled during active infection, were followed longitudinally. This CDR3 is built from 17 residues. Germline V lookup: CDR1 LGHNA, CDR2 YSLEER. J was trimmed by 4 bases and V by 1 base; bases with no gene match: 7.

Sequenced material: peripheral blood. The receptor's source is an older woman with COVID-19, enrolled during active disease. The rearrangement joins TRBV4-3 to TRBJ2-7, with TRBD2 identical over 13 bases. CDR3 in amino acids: CASSQGSGTSGTYEQYF. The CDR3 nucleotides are TGCGCCAGCAGCCAAGGGTCCGGGACTAGCGGGACATACGAGCAGTACTTC.